This passage covers 24 T cell receptor beta chains from one sample sequenced in a study of beta chain features in type 1 diabetes. The isolated RNA, all of it, was reverse transcribed, so expressed TCRB transcripts were what got sequenced. Sequencing used immunoSEQ multiplex PCR; TCRdb keeps in-frame clones, though not all of them. In the table there are about 320,000 clones, about 14% of which are singletons. Sequencing used central memory CD4+ T cells from blood. The receptors come from a man aged 25 to 45 in good health.

The chain links TRBV7-2 to TRBJ2-1; D might be TRBD1 or TRBD2, each matching 5 bases. This CDR3 spans 14 amino acids. The V gene lost 5 bases and the J gene lost 4 bases, with 12 bases spanning the gap. Germline CDR1 is SGHTA and CDR2 is FQGNSA. Here the CDR3 reads CASSPRGRYNEQFF. In DNA form, the CDR3 reads TGTGCCAGCAGCCCCCGGGGACGGTACAATGAGCAGTTCTTC.

This clone was recorded many times. The gene calls are TRBV19 and TRBJ1-5; D is perhaps TRBD1 (5 bases). Germline values: CDR1 LNHDA, CDR2 SQIVND (reference sequence). V lost 4 bases and J lost 2, with 12 bases in between. This CDR3 contains 15 residues. The chain's CDR3 is CASSTGSRGNQPQHF. The DNA for the CDR3 is TGTGCCAGTAGTACAGGGTCTCGGGGCAATCAGCCCCAGCATTTT.

The rearrangement uses TRBV5-5 and TRBJ1-2; 9 nucleotides align to TRBD1. The germline V gene has CDR1 SGHKS and CDR2 YYEKEE (reference sequence). V lost 3 bases, J lost 6 bases, and 3 bases stayed unmatched. The CDR3 contains 13 residues. In DNA, the CDR3 is TGTGCCAGCAGCTCAGGACAGGGGAATGGCTACACCTTC. This gives the protein CASSSGQGNGYTF.

V and J are TRBV11-2 and TRBJ1-2; D unresolved. This CDR3 spans 15 amino acids. V gave up 0 bases and J gave up 4 bases, with 12 bases separating them. CDR1 and CDR2 (germline): SGHAT, FQNNGV. CDR3 coding DNA: TGTGCCAGCAGCTTAGAGGGTGGACCGCTCTATGGCTACACCTTC. Its translation is CASSLEGGPLYGYTF.

This clone came up many times. Germline and junction disagree at one end, which may indicate a read error. V and J are TRBV29-1 and TRBJ2-5, with D maybe TRBD2 (5 bases). Germline V gene sequence: CDR1 SQVTM, CDR2 ANQGSEA. CDR3 length: 12 residues. The CDR3 coding sequence is TGCAGCGCTGAACTAGGAGTGGAGACCCAGTACTTC. It specifies CSAELGVETQYF.

This clone has only a few counts. This chain links TRBV5-1 with TRBJ2-3, with D perhaps TRBD2 (6 bases). Trimming cost V 2 bases and J 4 bases, with 8 bases left between them. The CDR3 has 13 amino acids. CDR1 is SGHRS, CDR2 YFSETQ, per germline. CDR3 region: CASSFSGADTQYF. CDR3 nucleotides: TGCGCCAGCAGCTTTAGCGGAGCAGATACGCAGTATTTT.

V is TRBV7-2 and J is TRBJ2-1, with 12 bases identical to TRBD2. The CDR3 loop spans 17 amino acids. V lost 5 bases and J lost 7; bases outside the gene matches: 12. Germline CDR1 and CDR2: SGHTA and FQGNSA. The CDR3 loop reads CASSRHGLAGGQNEQFF. In DNA form, the CDR3 reads TGTGCCAGCAGCCGGCATGGTCTAGCGGGGGGGCAGAATGAGCAGTTCTTC.

This clone was detected only a few times. This sequence joins TRBV5-1 and TRBJ2-5; 7 positions agree with TRBD2. The CDR3 has 16 residues. Germline CDR1 is SGHRS and CDR2 is YFSETQ. With 0 bases clipped from V and 2 bases from J, the junction kept 7 bases outside the gene matches. The CDR3 DNA sequence: TGCGCCAGCAGCTTGGGCGGGGGACGGCAGCAAGAGACCCAGTACTTC. Its translation: CASSLGGGRQQETQYF.

This clone has a count of ten or more. The chain combines TRBV19 with TRBJ2-2; TRBD2 is a possible D gene (5 bases). This CDR3 spans 14 amino acids. Germline V CDR1 and CDR2: LNHDA, SQIVND (reference sequence). V lost 6 bases and J lost 1, with 9 bases in between. CDR3 sequence (DNA): TGTGCCAGTAGCGGACTCCAGAACACCGGGGAGCTGTTTTTT. Its translation: CASSGLQNTGELFF.

A few counts support this clone. This chain joins TRBV11-2 and TRBJ2-1, with D hard to call. The V and J ends lost 3 bases and 8 bases respectively, with 14 bases between them. The CDR3 runs to 14 residues. The germline V gene has CDR1 SGHAT and CDR2 FQNNGV. As DNA, the CDR3 is TGTGCCAGCAGCTTGTTCACCCTGGGCGATGAGCAGTTCTTC. Translating gives CASSLFTLGDEQFF.

This clone was picked up a small number of times. The V and J genes are TRBV15 and TRBJ2-2; 10 bases agree with TRBD2. CDR1 is LNHNV and CDR2 is YYDKDF in the germline V gene (reference sequence). Trimming at V came to 8 bases and at J to 5 bases, leaving 14 bases not matched to a gene. This CDR3 contains 17 residues. The CDR3 loop reads CATGASGRVGRTGELFF. The CDR3 coding sequence is TGTGCCACCGGAGCTAGCGGGAGAGTGGGGCGAACCGGGGAGCTGTTTTTT.

The chain links TRBV7-9 to TRBJ1-1; perhaps TRBD1 as D (6 bases). V was pared by 2 bases and J by 0 bases, with 10 bases between. This CDR3 spans 15 amino acids. Per the germline V gene, CDR1 is SEHNR and CDR2 is FQNEAQ (reference sequence). The CDR3 reads CASSLLGGLNTEAFF. DNA for the CDR3: TGTGCCAGCAGCTTACTCGGGGGGCTGAACACTGAAGCTTTCTTT.

This clone showed up just a few times. CDR3 sequence: CASSLQGAGELFF. The CDR3, as DNA: TGTGCCAGCAGCTTACAGGGGGCCGGGGAGCTGTTTTTT. The gene calls are TRBV5-5 and TRBJ2-2; 8 positions match TRBD1. Germline CDR1 reads SGHKS; CDR2 reads YYEKEE (reference sequence). Trimming removed 2 bases from V and 6 bases from J; junction bases left unmatched: 0. The CDR3 extends over 13 amino acids.

The table lists this clone with a few counts. The genes are TRBV11-2 and TRBJ1-2; TRBD1 might be the D (5 bases). V was shortened by 4 bases and J by 4 bases, with 13 bases between the two germline ends. The CDR3 covers 14 residues. In germline, CDR1 is SGHAT, CDR2 FQNNGV. CDR3 loop: CASSSRSGTYGYTF. Here the CDR3 DNA reads TGTGCCAGCAGCTCCCGGTCGGGGACCTATGGCTACACCTTC. Full variable domain (outside the CDR3, taken from reference TRBV11-2 and TRBJ1-2): EAGVAQSPRYKIIEKRQSVAFWCNPISGHATLYWYQQILGQGPKLLIQFQNNGVVDDSQLPKDRFSAERLKGVDSTLKIQPAKLEDSAVYLCASSSRSGTYGYTFGSGTRLTVV.

This clone was seen once. The chain employs TRBV6-5 and TRBJ2-7, with D unresolved. The CDR3 sequence is 11 residues long. CDR1 and CDR2 from the germline V gene are MNHEY and SVGAGI. Deletions cut 7 bases from V and 6 bases from J, with 10 bases between. The CDR3: CASTPPGEQYV. CDR3 coding DNA: TGTGCCAGCACGCCCCCCGGCGAGCAGTACGTC.

The chain links TRBV6-5 to TRBJ2-3; D tentatively reads TRBD1 or TRBD2 (6 bases each). Germline values: CDR1 MNHEY, CDR2 SVGAGI. This CDR3 comprises 16 residues. Trimming shortened V by 0 bases and J by 0 bases, and 10 bases separated the two germline ends. The CDR3 region has the DNA TGTGCCAGCAGTTACTCCCTAGGGGGGAGCACAGATACGCAGTATTTT. Translating it yields CASSYSLGGSTDTQYF.

This clone was detected a few times. J is TRBJ2-5 and V is TRBV4-2; a weak D match, TRBD2 (6 bases). Germline-derived CDR1 and CDR2 are LGHNA and YNFKEQ. The CDR3 consists of 16 residues. Trimming shortened V by 5 bases and J by 5 bases, and 21 bases separated the two germline ends. In nucleotides, the CDR3 is TGTGCCAGCAGCTTATTGGGAACGGGGGTTATCGAGACCCAGTACTTC. It yields the protein CASSLLGTGVIETQYF.

This clone came up a few times. The V call is TRBV25-1, the J call TRBJ2-5; weak D call: TRBD2 (6 bases). V was pared by 5 bases and J by 2 bases, with 15 bases between. This CDR3 is built from 15 residues. CDR1 MGHDK and CDR2 SYGVNS come from the germline V gene. The CDR3 nucleotides read TGTGCCAGCAGTCCCCCTTCCGGGACTCAAGAGACCCAGTACTTC. Its translation is CASSPPSGTQETQYF.

A few counts support this clone. For the CDR3, the DNA is TGCAGCGTTGTTGCGATCATTACCTACGAGCAGTACGTC. Amino acid sequence: CSVVAIITYEQYV. This sequence joins TRBV29-1 and TRBJ2-7; no reliable D call. Germline lookup yields CDR1 SQVTM and CDR2 ANQGSEA. This CDR3 spans 13 amino acids. The V end lost 4 bases, the J end lost 2 bases, and 12 bases lay between the germline ends.

In this sample, this clone turned up a few times. The genes are TRBV6-5 and TRBJ1-6; perhaps TRBD1 as D (5 bases). This CDR3 spans 15 amino acids. Trimming pared 5 bases from V and 6 bases from J, leaving 14 bases between. Germline V gene data show CDR1 as MNHEY and CDR2 as SVGAGI. In DNA form, the CDR3 reads TGTGCCAGCAGTAAAAGGGGAAATAGTAATTCACCCCTCCACTTT. Its translation: CASSKRGNSNSPLHF.

The CDR3 spells CSASSNEQFF. In DNA, the CDR3 is TGCAGTGCTAGCTCCAATGAGCAGTTCTTC. This sequence joins TRBV20-1 and TRBJ2-1, with no clear D. CDR3 length: 10 amino acids. The ends were cut back, 3 bases at V and 6 bases at J, with 3 bases in the middle. Germline lookup yields CDR1 DFQATT and CDR2 SNEGSKA (reference sequence).

This clone was seen repeatedly, ten times or more. This chain uses TRBV25-1 with TRBJ1-1; unclear D gene. The CDR3 is 12 residues long. V lost 3 bases and J lost 8, with 10 bases in between. Germline values: CDR1 MGHDK, CDR2 SYGVNS. The DNA of the CDR3 is TGTGCCAGCAGTGATCTACTTGGGGAAGCTTTCTTT. The encoded protein is CASSDLLGEAFF.

This clone was seen many times. The chain links TRBV6-1 to TRBJ2-1, with D unclear. V lost 10 bases and J lost 5, with 18 bases in between. The CDR3 has 14 amino acids. Germline CDR1 and CDR2: MNHNS and SASEGT. The CDR3: CAITAAPTDNEQFF. Here the CDR3 DNA reads TGTGCCATCACGGCGGCCCCCACGGACAATGAGCAGTTCTTC.

This clone was picked up a small number of times. This chain links TRBV6-1 with TRBJ1-1; weak D call: TRBD1 (5 bases). CDR1 and CDR2 from the germline V gene are MNHNS and SASEGT. V was shortened by 8 bases and J by 3 bases, with 10 bases between the two germline ends. This CDR3 region has 12 residues. The CDR3 DNA reads as TGTGCCAGCCGCCCACAGGACACTGAAGCTTTCTTT. Translation: CASRPQDTEAFF.